The sequence of this T cell receptor beta chain was determined in a study of T cell responses to AZD1222 COVID-19 vaccine. General study results and limits: Only a handful of individuals given AZD1222 were seropositive at baseline. Nearly half of unique spike-specific TCRs reportedly avoided B.1.351 and B.1.1.7 mutated regions.

On this clone: Its cognate antigen is unknown.

Germline lookup yields CDR1 MNHEY and CDR2 SVGAGI. The CDR3 contains 15 residues. V shed 8 bases and J shed 4 bases, with 18 bases lying between them. Only in-frame clones appear in the TCRdb table, and some are missing; sequencing was by immunoSEQ multiplex PCR. The sample lists 130,000 to 150,000 clones, roughly 80% occurring once. The chain links TRBV6-5 to TRBJ2-1, with D perhaps matching TRBD2 (5 bases). This receptor was taken from an adult in good health. The specimen comprised peripheral blood, sampled on day 0 of MenACWY control vaccination. This CDR3 is CASEGRYGRYNEQFF. Here the CDR3 DNA reads TGTGCCAGCGAGGGCCGGTACGGTCGGTACAATGAGCAGTTCTTC.